The 24 T cell receptor beta chains below all came from one sample that was sequenced in a study of tumor-infiltrating lymphocytes in localized non-small cell lung cancer. The protocol was immunoSEQ multiplex PCR, while the TCRdb copy is restricted to in-frame clones and leaves out a portion. Of about 12,000 clones listed, 66% are singletons. Sequenced material: lung tumor tissue. These receptors all stem from a human donor with non-small cell lung cancer.

J is TRBJ2-3 and V is TRBV5-4; unclear D gene. V lost 2 bases to trimming and J lost 0 bases, with 7 bases between them. The CDR3 is 14 residues long. Germline V lookup: CDR1 SGHNT, CDR2 YYREEE (reference sequence). CDR3 region: CASSFMGSTDTQYF. CDR3 nucleotides: TGTGCCAGCAGCTTTATGGGGAGCACAGATACGCAGTATTTT.

The chain employs TRBV18 and TRBJ2-3; D is uncertain. CDR1 and CDR2 from the germline V gene are KGHSH and LQKENI. The CDR3 consists of 16 residues. The V end was cut by 3 bases, the J end by 0 bases, with 13 bases between. The CDR3 coding sequence is TGTGCCAGCTCACCCCGCGCGACGGTGAGCACAGATACGCAGTATTTT. This translates into CASSPRATVSTDTQYF.

This sequence joins TRBV11-1 and TRBJ2-7; no definite D call. This CDR3 is 15 amino acids long. V was trimmed by 3 bases and J by 0 bases, leaving 12 bases between them. Germline V CDR1 and CDR2: SGHAT, FQDESV (reference sequence). CDR3 amino acids: CASSFRPRSSYEQYF. The CDR3 DNA follows: TGTGCCAGCAGCTTTCGTCCGAGGAGCTCCTACGAGCAGTACTTC.

The chain is built from TRBV6-1 and TRBJ1-1; D is unresolved. The CDR3 has 13 residues. V lost 10 bases to trimming and J lost 0 bases, with 12 bases between them. Germline CDR1 MNHNS, CDR2 SASEGT. The CDR3 DNA sequence: TGTGCCACCGACCTAGTCCTGAACACTGAAGCTTTCTTT. Residues: CATDLVLNTEAFF.

In its sample, this clone was seen a few times. This rearrangement joins TRBV5-1 to TRBJ1-5; no clear D gene. CDR1 SGHRS and CDR2 YFSETQ come from the germline V gene. The CDR3 runs 14 residues. V lost 0 bases to trimming and J lost 5 bases, with 9 bases between them. The CDR3 coding sequence is TGCGCCAGCAGCTTGGGGGGTAAGGATCAGCCCCAGCATTTT. It is translated as CASSLGGKDQPQHF.

This chain connects TRBV25-1 to TRBJ1-1, with D possibly being TRBD1 (5 bases). Trimming left V 1 base short and J 7 bases short, with 7 bases between. This CDR3 has 12 amino acids. The germline V gene has CDR1 MGHDK and CDR2 SYGVNS. CDR3 residues: CASSEFDSEAFF. The CDR3 nucleotides read TGTGCCAGCAGTGAATTCGACAGTGAAGCTTTCTTT.

The CDR3 DNA is TGCGCCAGCAGCGACAGTCAGGGAGCACGGGAAAAACTGTTTTTT. This codes for CASSDSQGAREKLFF. The chain recombines TRBV5-1 with TRBJ1-4; D may be TRBD1 (5 bases). The CDR3 loop spans 15 amino acids. Looked up from germline, CDR1 is SGHRS and CDR2 is YFSETQ. Trimming shortened V by 4 bases and J by 8 bases, and 18 bases separated the two germline ends.

The chain employs TRBV2 and TRBJ1-5; 9 bases match TRBD1. V shed 6 bases and J 7 bases; nucleotides not matched to a gene: 7. Germline V CDR1 and CDR2: SNHLY, FYNNEI. The CDR3 has 14 residues. CDR3 bases: TGTGCCAGCAGGGCTCGACAGGGGGAACAGCCCCAGCATTTT. It codes for CASRARQGEQPQHF.

The genes are TRBV30 and TRBJ2-2; D remains ambiguous. The germline V and J ends were trimmed by 3 bases and 1 base, with 12 bases remaining between them. This CDR3 contains 15 residues. Looked up from germline, CDR1 is GTSNPN and CDR2 is SVGIG (reference sequence). CDR3 in DNA: TGTGCCTGGAGGGGTCAGGCAAAGAACACCGGGGAGCTGTTTTTT. This gives the protein CAWRGQAKNTGELFF.

This sequence joins TRBV7-2 and TRBJ2-7; D call uncertain. Germline-derived CDR1 and CDR2 are SGHTA and FQGNSA. Trimming pared 6 bases from V and 6 bases from J, leaving 15 bases between. The CDR3 extends over 13 amino acids. CDR3 residues: CASSSRSKSEQYF. CDR3 in DNA: TGTGCCAGCAGTTCTCGGTCCAAAAGCGAGCAGTACTTC.

The V gene is TRBV25-1, the J gene TRBJ2-1; D may correspond to TRBD1 or TRBD2 (5 bases each). The CDR3 spans 11 residues. The germline V gene encodes CDR1 MGHDK and CDR2 SYGVNS. V lost 5 bases, J lost 12 bases, and 11 bases lay in between. In nucleotides, the CDR3 is TGTGCCAGCAGTCTGGGGGACGGGCAGTTCTTC. Its translation: CASSLGDGQFF.

The chain uses TRBV7-8 and TRBJ2-7, with 7 nucleotides matching TRBD1. Per germline, CDR1 SGHVS and CDR2 FQNEAQ. V lost 0 bases to trimming and J lost 4 bases; unmatched junction nucleotides: 6. This CDR3 has 15 amino acids. The CDR3 loop reads CASSLAASGGYEQYF. The CDR3 region has the DNA TGTGCCAGCAGCTTAGCGGCGTCAGGGGGTTACGAGCAGTACTTC.

Only one count was recorded for this clone. The rearrangement uses TRBV4-1 and TRBJ1-5; no clear D gene. Between the trimmed V and J ends, which lost 1 base and 1 base, there was a span of 11 bases. The CDR3 sequence is 16 residues long. Per germline, CDR1 MGHRA and CDR2 YSYEKL. The CDR3 protein is CASSQAGDPSNQPQHF. The CDR3 coding sequence is TGCGCCAGCAGCCAAGCGGGAGACCCGAGCAATCAGCCCCAGCATTTT.

This clone appeared once. This sequence joins TRBV4-2 and TRBJ1-5; D remains ambiguous. V dropped 0 bases and J dropped 3 bases, with 9 bases sitting between them. CDR3 length: 15 amino acids. Germline V gene data show CDR1 as LGHNA and CDR2 as YNFKEQ. CDR3 bases: TGTGCCAGCAGCCAAGATTTGAGGTCCAATCAGCCCCAGCATTTT. It translates to CASSQDLRSNQPQHF.

V is TRBV5-1 and J is TRBJ1-6; no clear D. The ends were cut back, 4 bases at V and 4 bases at J, with 9 bases in the middle. The germline CDR1 and CDR2 sequences are SGHRS and YFSETQ. CDR3 size: 14 residues. CDR3 region: CASSIDNYNSPLHF. For the CDR3, the DNA is TGCGCCAGCAGCATAGACAATTATAATTCACCCCTCCACTTT.

The rearrangement uses TRBV27 and TRBJ1-6, with 7 positions matching TRBD1. CDR3 length: 14 amino acids. Per the germline V gene, CDR1 is MNHEY and CDR2 is SMNVEV (reference sequence). J lost 5 bases, V lost 5 bases, and 3 bases had no gene match. CDR3 protein: CASSLQGNNSPLHF. The CDR3 DNA follows: TGTGCCAGCAGTCTACAGGGGAATAATTCACCCCTCCACTTT.

The V gene is TRBV7-9, the J gene TRBJ2-6, with 11 bases that match TRBD1. Germline CDR1 SEHNR, CDR2 FQNEAQ (reference sequence). With 5 bases clipped from V and 9 bases from J, the junction kept 6 bases outside the gene matches. This CDR3 is 15 amino acids long. The CDR3 protein is CASSPGQGDVNVLTF. In nucleotides, the CDR3 is TGTGCCAGCAGCCCGGGACAGGGGGACGTCAACGTCCTGACTTTC. The whole variable domain, remainder taken from reference TRBV7-9 and TRBJ2-6, is DTGVSQNPRHKITKRGQNVTFRCDPISEHNRLYWYRQTLGQGPEFLTYFQNEAQLEKSRLLSDRFSAERPKGSFSTLEIQRTEQGDSAMYLCASSPGQGDVNVLTFGAGSRLTVL.

The V and J genes are TRBV5-1 and TRBJ2-3; TRBD2 is a possible D gene (7 bases). CDR1 is SGHRS and CDR2 is YFSETQ in the germline V gene. This CDR3 is built from 9 residues. With 9 bases removed from V and 10 bases from J, the gap between germline ends came to 9 bases. CDR3 in amino acids: CAKGGPQYF. In nucleotides, the CDR3 is TGCGCCAAGGGGGGGCCGCAGTATTTT. Based on the CDR3 plus reference TRBV5-1 and TRBJ2-3, the full variable domain is KAGVTQTPRYLIKTRGQQVTLSCSPISGHRSVSWYQQTPGQGLQFLFEYFSETQRNKGNFPGRFSGRQFSNSRSEMNVSTLELGDSALYLCAKGGPQYFGPGTRLTVL.

The chain recombines TRBV18 with TRBJ2-3; D ambiguous. Germline V gives CDR1 KGHSH, CDR2 LQKENI. The length of the CDR3 is 13 residues. V lost 5 bases, J lost 3 bases, and 9 bases lay in between. The CDR3 sequence: CASSIVATDTQYF. The DNA of the CDR3 is TGTGCCAGCTCAATAGTCGCGACAGATACGCAGTATTTT. The full variable domain, its missing parts supplied by reference TRBV18 and TRBJ2-3, is NAGVMQNPRHLVRRRGQEARLRCSPMKGHSHVYWYRQLPEEGLKFMVYLQKENIIDESGMPKERFSAEFPKEGPSILRIQQVVRGDSAAYFCASSIVATDTQYFGPGTRLTVL.

Written as DNA, the CDR3 is TGTGCCAGCAGTCCGGACAGTAACTATGGCTACACCTTC. Encoded protein: CASSPDSNYGYTF. This chain links TRBV2 with TRBJ1-2; tentatively, D is TRBD1 (6 bases). Germline CDR1 is SNHLY and CDR2 is FYNNEI. V was trimmed by 5 bases and J by 1 base, leaving 8 bases between them. The CDR3 extends over 13 amino acids.

The chain is built from TRBV5-6 and TRBJ2-5; possible D gene TRBD2, 5 bases. Trimming left V 1 base short and J 2 bases short, with 12 bases between. CDR3 length equals 15 residues. Germline V gives CDR1 SGHDT, CDR2 YYEEEE. The CDR3 spells CASSLLLADQETQYF. The CDR3 nucleotides are TGTGCCAGCAGCTTGCTGCTAGCAGATCAAGAGACCCAGTACTTC.

J is TRBJ2-7 and V is TRBV18, with D perhaps matching TRBD2 (6 bases). Germline V gene lookup returns CDR1 KGHSH and CDR2 LQKENI. The CDR3 runs 14 residues. Trimming removed 1 base at V and 7 bases at J, with 14 bases between. In DNA, the CDR3 is TGTGCCAGCTCACCACGGGGGGATTTTTTTGAGCAGTACTTC. Amino acid sequence: CASSPRGDFFEQYF.

The genes are TRBV7-9 and TRBJ1-1, with 9 bases that match TRBD1. The J segment lost 3 bases and the V segment lost 1 base, leaving 3 bases of the junction unmatched. The CDR3 is made up of 15 amino acids. CDR1 is SEHNR and CDR2 is FQNEAQ in the germline V gene (reference sequence). CDR3 residues: CASSLGTGAYTEAFF. The CDR3 DNA sequence: TGTGCCAGCAGCTTAGGGACAGGGGCTTACACTGAAGCTTTCTTT.

The CDR3 spells CASSSGRGDTEAFF. CDR3 in DNA: TGTGCCAGCAGTTCGGGTCGGGGGGACACTGAAGCTTTCTTT. J is TRBJ1-1 and V is TRBV5-4; a weak D match, TRBD1 (5 bases). Per the germline V gene, CDR1 is SGHNT and CDR2 is YYREEE (reference sequence). V was clipped by 5 bases and J by 3 bases, with 14 bases between them. The CDR3 runs 14 residues. The whole variable domain, filled in from reference TRBV5-4 and TRBJ1-1, reads ETGVTQSPTHLIKTRGQQVTLRCSSQSGHNTVSWYQQALGQGPQFIFQYYREEENGRGNFPPRFSGLQFPNYSSELNVNALELDDSALYLCASSSGRGDTEAFFGQGTRLTVV.